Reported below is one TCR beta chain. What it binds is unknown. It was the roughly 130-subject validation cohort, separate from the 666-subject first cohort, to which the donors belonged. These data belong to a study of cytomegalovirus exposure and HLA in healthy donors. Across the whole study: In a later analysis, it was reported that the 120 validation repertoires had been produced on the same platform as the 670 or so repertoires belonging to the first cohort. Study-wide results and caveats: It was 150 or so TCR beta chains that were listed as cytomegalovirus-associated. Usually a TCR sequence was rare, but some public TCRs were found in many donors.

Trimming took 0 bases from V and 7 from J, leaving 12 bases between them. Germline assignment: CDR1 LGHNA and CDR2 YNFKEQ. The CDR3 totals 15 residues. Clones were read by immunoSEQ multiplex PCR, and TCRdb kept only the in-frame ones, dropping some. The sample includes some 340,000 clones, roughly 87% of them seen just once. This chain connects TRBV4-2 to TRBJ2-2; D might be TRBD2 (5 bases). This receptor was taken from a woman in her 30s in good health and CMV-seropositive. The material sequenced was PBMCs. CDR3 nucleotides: TGTGCCAGCAGCCAAGAGCCCGGGGTCGTCGGGGAGCTGTTTTTT. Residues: CASSQEPGVVGELFF.